These 21 T cell receptor beta chains share one sample of origin, sequenced in a study of CD8+ T cells in alopecia areata (dated by TCRdb to 2017 to 2018). Libraries were prepared through the immunoSEQ multiplex PCR assay. To provide template for TCR sequencing, every sample had RNA extracted and reverse transcribed into cDNA. The immuneACCESS repertoire file appears here via TCRdb, limited to in-frame rearrangements. These files lack a portion of the clones; in checked studies, under half of the deficit traces to unresolved V genes, and the cause of the others is not known. This sample lists some 120,000 clones; roughly 61% were detected once. Less than 5.5% of the sample comes from the top ten. This specimen's time point label, interpreted: baseline before oral tofacitinib. The specimen was CD4+ T cells sorted from blood, collected at week 0. These receptors all come from a human donor with alopecia areata.

The DNA of the CDR3 is TGCAGCGTTGATCCGGTCGGGGAAATCTATGGCTACACCTTC. It codes for CSVDPVGEIYGYTF. V gene TRBV29-1 combines with J gene TRBJ1-2, with D hard to call. The CDR3 runs to 14 residues. The V end lost 3 bases, the J end lost 4 bases, and 15 bases lay between the germline ends. The germline CDR1 and CDR2 sequences are SQVTM and ANQGSEA.

This clone was seen only a few times. The chain links TRBV2 to TRBJ2-2; 7 bases map to TRBD1. The V gene's germline CDR1 is SNHLY and CDR2 FYNNEI. The V segment lost 5 bases and the J segment 5 bases; nucleotides outside the gene matches: 5. The CDR3 is 14 residues long. CDR3 nucleotide sequence: TGTGCCAGCAGTAATCAGGGGGAGACCGGGGAGCTGTTTTTT. Its protein product is CASSNQGETGELFF.

This clone occurred many times. V gene TRBV7-9 combines with J gene TRBJ2-3; D is undetermined. Germline lookup yields CDR1 SEHNR and CDR2 FQNEAQ (reference sequence). V was trimmed by 7 bases and J by 6 bases, leaving 11 bases between them. The length of the CDR3 is 12 residues. CDR3 region: CASTLEVDTQYF. DNA for the CDR3: TGTGCCAGCACCCTCGAAGTGGATACGCAGTATTTT.

This chain links TRBV29-1 with TRBJ1-2, with 9 bases aligning to TRBD1. V trimming: 4 bases; J trimming: 8 bases; junction bases outside the gene matches: 8. The CDR3 is made up of 13 amino acids. Per the germline V gene, CDR1 is SQVTM and CDR2 is ANQGSEA. The CDR3: CSVGDRVAAGYTF. As DNA, the CDR3 is TGCAGCGTTGGGGACAGGGTGGCAGCGGGCTACACCTTC.

The chain is built from TRBV7-2 and TRBJ1-2; 10 nucleotides align to TRBD1. The ends lost 5 bases at V and 7 bases at J; junction bases unmatched: 10. CDR3 length: 15 amino acids. From germline, CDR1 is SGHTA and CDR2 FQGNSA. The CDR3 is CASSQLGQGVTGYTF. DNA of the CDR3: TGTGCCAGCAGCCAGCTAGGACAGGGGGTGACTGGCTACACCTTC.

The table lists this clone with a few counts. The genes are TRBV7-2 and TRBJ2-7; no definite D call. From germline, CDR1 is SGHTA and CDR2 FQGNSA. V shed 0 bases and J shed 5 bases, with 8 bases lying between them. CDR3 size: 13 residues. CDR3 nucleotides: TGTGCCAGCAGCTTAGCGAACGATCACGAGCAGTACTTC. It specifies CASSLANDHEQYF.

This clone has a handful of counts. The rearrangement uses TRBV29-1 and TRBJ1-2; a possible D gene is TRBD1 (5 bases). Trimming shortened V by 7 bases and J by 0 bases, and 18 bases separated the two germline ends. This CDR3 has 15 amino acids. Per the germline V gene, CDR1 is SQVTM and CDR2 is ANQGSEA. The chain's CDR3 is CSANTGIGANYGYTF. Here the CDR3 DNA reads TGCAGCGCCAACACAGGAATCGGGGCTAACTATGGCTACACCTTC. The full variable domain, with the rest looked up from reference TRBV29-1 and TRBJ1-2, is SAVISQKPSRDICQRGTSLTIQCQVDSQVTMMFWYRQQPGQSLTLIATANQGSEATYESGFVIDKFPISRPNLTFSTLTVSNMSPEDSSIYLCSANTGIGANYGYTFGSGTRLTVV.

The V call is TRBV9, the J call TRBJ2-5, with D maybe TRBD2 (5 bases). CDR3 length equals 14 residues. Germline CDR1 is SGDLS and CDR2 is YYNGEE. Between the trimmed V and J ends, which lost 4 bases and 5 bases, there was a span of 15 bases. DNA for the CDR3: TGTGCCAGCAGCCAGATGGAGGCCAGGGAGACCCAGTACTTC. Translation gives CASSQMEARETQYF.

The CDR3 DNA reads TGTGCCATCAGTGACTCCTTGGTCAGAGCTAGAGGAAACACCATATATTTT. Its translation is CAISDSLVRARGNTIYF. The chain joins TRBV10-3 to TRBJ1-3; D is ambiguous. This CDR3 is built from 17 residues. Germline loops: CDR1 ENHRY, CDR2 SYGVKD. The V end lost 3 bases, the J end lost 4 bases, and 19 bases lay between the germline ends.

The V gene is TRBV19, the J gene TRBJ1-1; 7 nucleotides agree with TRBD1. V shed 5 bases, J shed 7 bases, and the junction held 4 bases outside the gene matches. CDR1 LNHDA and CDR2 SQIVND come from the germline V gene (reference sequence). This CDR3 is 12 amino acids long. The CDR3, as DNA: TGTGCCAGTAGTCTACACAGGGGTGAAGCTTTCTTT. Translated: CASSLHRGEAFF.

This chain uses TRBV29-1 with TRBJ2-1; the D gene is possibly TRBD2 (6 bases). Per germline, CDR1 SQVTM and CDR2 ANQGSEA. V lost 4 bases and J lost 4, with 14 bases in between. The CDR3 is 14 residues long. The CDR3 loop reads CSVVGGRVYNEQFF. CDR3 sequence (DNA): TGCAGCGTTGTGGGGGGAAGGGTTTACAATGAGCAGTTCTTC.

This chain links TRBV5-1 with TRBJ1-2, with D perhaps matching TRBD1 (6 bases). Germline CDR1 SGHRS, CDR2 YFSETQ. Between the trimmed V and J ends, which lost 4 bases and 5 bases, there was a span of 18 bases. The CDR3 has 15 amino acids. CDR3 in amino acids: CASSPRLARGYGYTF. Here the CDR3 DNA reads TGCGCCAGCAGCCCCCGATTGGCCAGGGGATATGGCTACACCTTC.

In its sample, this clone was seen a few times. The sample carries other DNA sequences with the same CDR3. V gene TRBV25-1 combines with J gene TRBJ2-5; TRBD2 might be the D (6 bases). V dropped 3 bases and J dropped 0 bases, with 11 bases sitting between them. This CDR3 spans 15 amino acids. The germline gives CDR1 MGHDK, CDR2 SYGVNS. CDR3 nucleotides: TGTGCCAGCAGTGATGAGGAGCGGGACCAAGAGACCCAGTACTTC. Translating gives CASSDEERDQETQYF.

The V and J genes are TRBV2 and TRBJ2-3; 8 positions agree with TRBD2. With 4 bases clipped from V and 4 bases from J, the junction kept 4 bases outside the gene matches. There are 14 residues in the CDR3. Looked up from germline, CDR1 is SNHLY and CDR2 is FYNNEI. In DNA, the CDR3 is TGTGCCAGCAGTGCTGTGACTAGCGCAGATACGCAGTATTTT. Translated, it gives CASSAVTSADTQYF.

This sequence joins TRBV23-1 and TRBJ2-5, with D possibly being TRBD1 (6 bases). TRBV23-1 is reported as an ORF; its role is uncertain. Trimming left V 4 bases short and J 4 bases short, with 16 bases between. The CDR3 consists of 15 residues. The CDR3 spells CASSPRGSAPETQYF. CDR3 sequence (DNA): TGCGCCAGCAGTCCCAGGGGCAGCGCCCCAGAGACCCAGTACTTC.

The chain has TRBV9 and TRBJ2-3; D is unresolved. Deletions cut 0 bases from V and 0 bases from J, with 8 bases between. The germline V gene encodes CDR1 SGDLS and CDR2 YYNGEE. The CDR3 is 15 amino acids. The CDR3 nucleotides read TGTGCCAGCAGCGTAGGTGGATCTAGCACAGATACGCAGTATTTT. Encoded protein: CASSVGGSSTDTQYF.

V usage is TRBV5-4 and J usage is TRBJ2-3, with TRBD2 matching 11 bases. The CDR3 has 15 amino acids. CDR1 and CDR2 from the germline V gene are SGHNT and YYREEE (reference sequence). V was pared by 9 bases and J by 4 bases, with 10 bases of the junction left unmatched. As DNA, the CDR3 is TGTGCCACGAGGACTAGCGGGCAAACAGCAGATACGCAGTATTTT. It yields the protein CATRTSGQTADTQYF.

The V call is TRBV29-1, the J call TRBJ1-2; the D gene is possibly TRBD1 (5 bases). This CDR3 has 11 amino acids. Germline CDR1 SQVTM, CDR2 ANQGSEA. V gave up 7 bases and J gave up 6 bases, with 12 bases separating them. In DNA form, the CDR3 reads TGCAGCGCCGGGGAGGGGAATGGCTACACCTTC. Protein product: CSAGEGNGYTF. Filled out from reference TRBV29-1 and TRBJ1-2, the complete variable domain reads SAVISQKPSRDICQRGTSLTIQCQVDSQVTMMFWYRQQPGQSLTLIATANQGSEATYESGFVIDKFPISRPNLTFSTLTVSNMSPEDSSIYLCSAGEGNGYTFGSGTRLTVV.

This clone came up once. The V and J genes are TRBV6-5 and TRBJ2-3, with TRBD1 as a possible D gene (6 bases). Trimming left V 4 bases short and J 9 bases short, with 14 bases between. The CDR3 is made up of 13 amino acids. Looked up from germline, CDR1 is MNHEY and CDR2 is SVGAGI. The CDR3 reads CASSLGRGGTQYF. The CDR3 DNA reads TGTGCCAGCAGTTTGGGAAGAGGGGGAACGCAGTATTTT.

This clone was seen more than once but under ten times. The V call is TRBV29-1, the J call TRBJ2-3; 7 positions agree with TRBD1. CDR1 SQVTM and CDR2 ANQGSEA come from the germline V gene. The CDR3 covers 13 residues. J lost 2 bases, V lost 6 bases, and 5 bases had no gene match. The CDR3 region has the DNA TGCAGCGTATTGACAGGGACCACAGATACGCAGTATTTT. It translates to CSVLTGTTDTQYF.

The J gene is TRBJ2-3, the V gene TRBV29-1; D is perhaps TRBD1 or TRBD2 (5 bases each). This CDR3 is built from 13 residues. V was pared by 4 bases and J by 3 bases, with 11 bases between. In germline, CDR1 is SQVTM, CDR2 ANQGSEA. DNA of the CDR3: TGCAGCGTTGTGCTCGGGGCAACAGATACGCAGTATTTT. It yields the protein CSVVLGATDTQYF.